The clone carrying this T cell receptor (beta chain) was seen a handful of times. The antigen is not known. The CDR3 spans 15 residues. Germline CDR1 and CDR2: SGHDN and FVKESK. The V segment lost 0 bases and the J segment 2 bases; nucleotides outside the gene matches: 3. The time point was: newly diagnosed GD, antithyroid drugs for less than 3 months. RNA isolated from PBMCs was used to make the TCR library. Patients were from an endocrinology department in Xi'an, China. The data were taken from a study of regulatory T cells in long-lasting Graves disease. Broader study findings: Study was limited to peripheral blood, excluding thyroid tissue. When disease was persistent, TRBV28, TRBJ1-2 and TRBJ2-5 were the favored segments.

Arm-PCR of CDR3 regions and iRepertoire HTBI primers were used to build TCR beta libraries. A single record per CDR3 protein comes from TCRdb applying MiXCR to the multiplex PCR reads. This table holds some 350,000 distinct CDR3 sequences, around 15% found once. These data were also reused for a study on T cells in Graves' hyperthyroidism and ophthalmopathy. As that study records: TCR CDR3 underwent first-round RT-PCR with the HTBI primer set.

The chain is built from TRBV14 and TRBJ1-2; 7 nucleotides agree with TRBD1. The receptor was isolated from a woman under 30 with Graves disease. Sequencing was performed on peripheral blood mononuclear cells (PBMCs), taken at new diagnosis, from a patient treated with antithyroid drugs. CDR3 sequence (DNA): TGTGCCAGCAGCCAAGAAAAGGGACAGAACTATGGCTACACCTTC. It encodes CASSQEKGQNYGYTF.